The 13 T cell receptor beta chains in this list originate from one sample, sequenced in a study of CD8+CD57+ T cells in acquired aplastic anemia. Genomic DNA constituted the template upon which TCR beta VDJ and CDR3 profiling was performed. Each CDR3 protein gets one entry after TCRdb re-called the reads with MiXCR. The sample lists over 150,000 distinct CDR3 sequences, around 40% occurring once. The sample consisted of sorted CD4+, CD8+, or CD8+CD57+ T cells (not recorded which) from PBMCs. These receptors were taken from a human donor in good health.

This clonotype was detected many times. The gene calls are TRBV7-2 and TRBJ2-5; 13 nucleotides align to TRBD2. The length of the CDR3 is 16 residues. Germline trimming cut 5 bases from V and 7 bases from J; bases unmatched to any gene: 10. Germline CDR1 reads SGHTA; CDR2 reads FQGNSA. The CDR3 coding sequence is TGTGCCAGCAGCGCCTCGACTAGCGGGGGGAACGCGACCCAGTACTTC. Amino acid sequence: CASSASTSGGNATQYF.

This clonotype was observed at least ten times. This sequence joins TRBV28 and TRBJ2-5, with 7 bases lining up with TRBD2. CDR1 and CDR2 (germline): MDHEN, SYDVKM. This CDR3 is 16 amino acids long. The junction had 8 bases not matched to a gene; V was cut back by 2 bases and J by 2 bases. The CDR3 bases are TGTGCCAGCAGTTTACTGGGAAGCGGGGCTCAAGAGACCCAGTACTTC. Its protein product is CASSLLGSGAQETQYF.

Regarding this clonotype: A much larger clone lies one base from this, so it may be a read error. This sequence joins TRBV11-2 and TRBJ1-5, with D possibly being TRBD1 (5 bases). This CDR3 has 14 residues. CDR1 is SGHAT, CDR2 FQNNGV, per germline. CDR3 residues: CASSSQGINQSQHF. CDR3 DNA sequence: TGTGCCAGCAGCTCGCAGGGTATCAATCAGTCCCAGCATTTT.

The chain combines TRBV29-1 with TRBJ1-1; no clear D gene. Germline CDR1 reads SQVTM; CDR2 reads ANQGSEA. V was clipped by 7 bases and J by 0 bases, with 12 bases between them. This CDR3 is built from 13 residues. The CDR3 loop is CSGTQIMNTEAFF. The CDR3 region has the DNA TGCAGCGGTACACAGATTATGAACACTGAAGCTTTCTTT.

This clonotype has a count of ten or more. CDR3 coding DNA: TGCAGTGCCAATAGGGCTAGCGGGGTCTCCTACGAGCAGTACTTC. As protein: CSANRASGVSYEQYF. This chain uses TRBV20-1 with TRBJ2-7; 9 bases are a match to TRBD2. Per the germline V gene, CDR1 is DFQATT and CDR2 is SNEGSKA (reference sequence). The CDR3 spans 15 residues. Trimming at V came to 6 bases and at J to 0 bases, leaving 9 bases not matched to a gene.

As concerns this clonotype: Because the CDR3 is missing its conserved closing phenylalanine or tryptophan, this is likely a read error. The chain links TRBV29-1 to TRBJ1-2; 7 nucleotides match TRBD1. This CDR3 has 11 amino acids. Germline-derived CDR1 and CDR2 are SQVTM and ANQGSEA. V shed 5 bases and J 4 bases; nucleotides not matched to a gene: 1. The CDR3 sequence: CSVRDSYGYTL. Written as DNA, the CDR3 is TGCAGCGTTCGGGACAGCTATGGCTACACCCTC.

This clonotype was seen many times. The CDR3 is CASSLNRGNYEQYF. CDR3 coding DNA: TGTGCCAGCAGCTTAAACAGGGGGAATTACGAGCAGTACTTC. This chain links TRBV7-2 with TRBJ2-7, with 8 bases that match TRBD1. Germline V gene lookup returns CDR1 SGHTA and CDR2 FQGNSA. The CDR3 extends over 14 amino acids. J was trimmed by 4 bases and V by 2 bases; bases with no gene match: 4.

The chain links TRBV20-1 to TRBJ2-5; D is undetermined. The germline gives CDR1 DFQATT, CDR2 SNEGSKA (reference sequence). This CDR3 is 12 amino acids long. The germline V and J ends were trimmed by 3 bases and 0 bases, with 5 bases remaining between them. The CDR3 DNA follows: TGCAGTGCTAGGCGGTACCAAGAGACCCAGTACTTC. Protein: CSARRYQETQYF.

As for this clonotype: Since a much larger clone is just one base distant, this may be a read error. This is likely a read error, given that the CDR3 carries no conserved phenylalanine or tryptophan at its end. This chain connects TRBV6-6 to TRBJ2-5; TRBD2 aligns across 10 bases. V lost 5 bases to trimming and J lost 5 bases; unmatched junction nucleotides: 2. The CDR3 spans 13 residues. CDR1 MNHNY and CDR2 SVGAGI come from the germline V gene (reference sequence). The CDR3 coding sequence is TGTGCCAGCAGTAGGGGACTAGCGGAGACCCAGTACTAC. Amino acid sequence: CASSRGLAETQYY.

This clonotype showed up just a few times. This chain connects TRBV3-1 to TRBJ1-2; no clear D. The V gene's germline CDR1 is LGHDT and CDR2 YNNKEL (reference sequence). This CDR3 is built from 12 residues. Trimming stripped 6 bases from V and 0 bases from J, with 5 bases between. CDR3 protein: CASSGSNYGYTF. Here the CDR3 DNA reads TGTGCCAGCAGTGGATCTAACTATGGCTACACCTTC.

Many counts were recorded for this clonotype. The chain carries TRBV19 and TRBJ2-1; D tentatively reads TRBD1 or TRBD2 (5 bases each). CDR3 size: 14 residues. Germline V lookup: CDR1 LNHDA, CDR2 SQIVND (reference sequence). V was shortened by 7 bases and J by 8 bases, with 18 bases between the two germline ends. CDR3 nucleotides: TGTGCCAGTACCCCACCCGGGACCGTCTATGAGCAGTTCTTC. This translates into CASTPPGTVYEQFF.

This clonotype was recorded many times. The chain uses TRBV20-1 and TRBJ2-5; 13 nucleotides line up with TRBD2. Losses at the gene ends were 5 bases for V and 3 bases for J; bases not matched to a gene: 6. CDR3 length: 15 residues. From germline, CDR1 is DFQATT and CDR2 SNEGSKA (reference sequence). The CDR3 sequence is CSASRLAGGKETQYF. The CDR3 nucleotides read TGCAGTGCTTCTAGACTAGCGGGGGGAAAAGAGACCCAGTACTTC.

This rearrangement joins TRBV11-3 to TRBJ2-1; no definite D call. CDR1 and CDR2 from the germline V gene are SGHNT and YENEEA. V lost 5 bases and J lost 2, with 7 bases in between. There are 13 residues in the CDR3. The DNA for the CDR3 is TGTGCCAGCAGCACTCCCCCCTACAATGAGCAGTTCTTC. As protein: CASSTPPYNEQFF.